Below are 11 T cell receptor beta chains sequenced from a single sample in a study of blood T cell repertoires in COVID-19. Repertoires were generated with immunoSEQ multiplex PCR, while TCRdb's copy carries only in-frame clones and drops some. The data contain 70,000 to 95,000 clones, 85% of them singletons. Sequencing was performed on peripheral blood. The source of these receptors is a woman between 70 and 85 years old with active or convalescent COVID-19.

The rearrangement joins TRBV5-6 to TRBJ1-5, with TRBD1 matching 9 bases. Losses at the gene ends were 2 bases for V and 10 bases for J; bases not matched to a gene: 7. Germline CDR1 and CDR2: SGHDT and YYEEEE. The CDR3 covers 14 residues. CDR3 loop: CASSLQGALGPQHF. The CDR3 nucleotides are TGTGCCAGCAGCTTACAGGGGGCTTTAGGCCCCCAGCATTTT.

The rearrangement joins TRBV5-4 to TRBJ2-3; D not certain. V lost 1 base to trimming and J lost 1 base, with 7 bases between them. This CDR3 region has 14 residues. CDR1 and CDR2 from the germline V gene are SGHNT and YYREEE (reference sequence). The CDR3 DNA sequence: TGTGCCAGCAGCTTGCCGCAGGGCACAGATACGCAGTATTTT. Protein: CASSLPQGTDTQYF. Variable domain in full (rest from reference TRBV5-4 and TRBJ2-3): ETGVTQSPTHLIKTRGQQVTLRCSSQSGHNTVSWYQQALGQGPQFIFQYYREEENGRGNFPPRFSGLQFPNYSSELNVNALELDDSALYLCASSLPQGTDTQYFGPGTRLTVL.

The chain couples TRBV27 to TRBJ1-4, with 10 bases identical to TRBD1. Per germline, CDR1 MNHEY and CDR2 SMNVEV (reference sequence). V lost 2 bases to trimming and J lost 12 bases; unmatched junction nucleotides: 12. The CDR3 spans 16 residues. The CDR3 protein is CASSLGTGDPPGELFF. The CDR3 nucleotides read TGTGCCAGCAGTTTAGGGACAGGGGACCCCCCAGGGGAACTGTTTTTT.

The J gene is TRBJ1-2, the V gene TRBV6-2 or TRBV6-3; tentatively, D is TRBD1 (5 bases). V lost 4 bases and J lost 1, with 13 bases in between. This CDR3 contains 15 residues. Germline CDR1 reads MNHEY; CDR2 reads SVGEGT. CDR3: CASSSPGFFNYGYTF. The CDR3 DNA is TGTGCCAGCAGTTCGCCAGGGTTTTTTAACTATGGCTACACCTTC.

This chain joins TRBV19 and TRBJ1-4; maybe TRBD1 (6 bases). Germline assignment: CDR1 LNHDA and CDR2 SQIVND (reference sequence). This CDR3 comprises 14 residues. V was cut by 5 bases and J by 6 bases, with 13 bases left in between. This chain's CDR3 is CASSPTGSDEKLFF. CDR3 in DNA: TGTGCCAGTAGTCCTACAGGGAGTGATGAAAAACTGTTTTTT.

CDR3 protein: CASGRGLNEKLFF. CDR3 coding DNA: TGCGCCAGCGGCAGGGGACTAAATGAAAAACTGTTTTTT. The V call is TRBV5-1, the J call TRBJ1-4, with a weak D call TRBD1 (6 bases). The V end was cut by 7 bases, the J end by 5 bases, with 12 bases between. Germline values: CDR1 SGHRS, CDR2 YFSETQ. The CDR3 covers 13 residues.

The chain has TRBV15 and TRBJ2-4; 7 bases map to TRBD1. From germline, CDR1 is LNHNV and CDR2 YYDKDF (reference sequence). This CDR3 region has 14 residues. V was clipped by 0 bases and J by 8 bases; unmatched bases: 4. CDR3 nucleotide sequence: TGTGCCACCAGCAGAGATAGACAGGGAGACATTCAGTACTTC. Translating it yields CATSRDRQGDIQYF.

The genes are TRBV7-2 and TRBJ2-3, with TRBD1 identical over 9 bases. CDR1 and CDR2 from the germline V gene are SGHTA and FQGNSA. V shed 5 bases, J shed 6 bases, and the junction held 9 bases outside the gene matches. There are 15 residues in the CDR3. CDR3 nucleotides: TGTGCCAGCAGCCCCCGGGACAGGGTCACCGATACGCAGTATTTT. This sequence encodes CASSPRDRVTDTQYF.

This clone was seen more than once but under ten times. The rearrangement joins TRBV6-5 to TRBJ1-6; 7 nucleotides agree with TRBD1. The germline CDR1 and CDR2 sequences are MNHEY and SVGAGI. The length of the CDR3 is 14 residues. The ends lost 6 bases at V and 10 bases at J; junction bases unmatched: 9. The CDR3 DNA follows: TGTGCCAGCAGCGAGACAGGGTTGAACTCACCCCTCCACTTT. Translated: CASSETGLNSPLHF.

The chain is built from TRBV3-1 (or the pseudogene TRBV3-2) and TRBJ2-1; tentatively, D is TRBD1 (6 bases). Germline CDR1 and CDR2: LGHDT and YNNKEL (reference sequence). This CDR3 comprises 14 residues. The V gene lost 1 base and the J gene lost 10 bases, with 14 bases spanning the gap. This CDR3 reads CASSQVPQGGEQFF. The CDR3 DNA reads as TGTGCCAGCAGCCAAGTCCCACAGGGCGGGGAGCAGTTCTTC.

This chain uses TRBV5-8 with TRBJ1-2; possible D gene TRBD1, 5 bases. Germline loops: CDR1 SGHTS, CDR2 YDEGEE. The CDR3 runs 14 residues. Trimming left V 1 base short and J 7 bases short, with 14 bases between. CDR3 sequence reads: CASSLLIQGGGYTF. In DNA, the CDR3 is TGTGCCAGCAGCTTGTTAATCCAGGGAGGTGGCTACACCTTC.